The 8 T cell receptor beta chains reported below all come from one sample, sequenced in a study of cytomegalovirus exposure and HLA in healthy donors. PCR used 60 Vbeta primers and 13 Jbeta primers. The assay was immunoSEQ multiplex PCR, and TCRdb's table has in-frame clones only and misses some. This table holds some 110,000 clones, about 9.5% found once. Sequencing used PBMCs. Receptor source: a man in his forties or fifties in good health and CMV-seropositive.

The rearrangement links TRBV11-3 to TRBJ2-3, with 9 bases identical to TRBD2. Germline CDR1 and CDR2: SGHNT and YENEEA. V trimming: 3 bases; J trimming: 4 bases; junction bases outside the gene matches: 5. This CDR3 spans 15 amino acids. CDR3 sequence reads: CASSFSGSSADTQYF. CDR3 DNA sequence: TGTGCCAGCAGCTTTAGCGGGAGTTCGGCAGATACGCAGTATTTT.

This clone turned up a few times. V gene TRBV9 combines with J gene TRBJ1-1; no definite D call. The V gene lost 0 bases and the J gene lost 4 bases, with 19 bases spanning the gap. The CDR3 is made up of 17 amino acids. CDR1 and CDR2 (germline): SGDLS, YYNGEE. The CDR3 reads CASSVDYGGEPTTEAFF. For the CDR3, the DNA is TGTGCCAGCAGCGTAGACTACGGTGGAGAACCCACCACTGAAGCTTTCTTT.

In this sample, this clone turned up a few times. The chain links TRBV6-1 to TRBJ2-3; D is unclear. This CDR3 has 17 residues. CDR1 is MNHNS and CDR2 is SASEGT in the germline V gene. Trimming pared 2 bases from V and 5 bases from J, leaving 20 bases between. The CDR3 bases are TGTGCCAGCAGTGAAAGAGAAACGGGTTCGGTAAGAGATACGCAGTATTTT. It yields the protein CASSERETGSVRDTQYF.

Only a few counts were recorded for this clone. This sequence joins TRBV28 and TRBJ2-6; D remains ambiguous. CDR1 is MDHEN and CDR2 is SYDVKM in the germline V gene. V was pared by 2 bases and J by 0 bases, with 5 bases between. This CDR3 has 15 residues. The CDR3 is CASSLPDSGANVLTF. As DNA, the CDR3 is TGTGCCAGCAGTTTACCAGACTCTGGGGCCAACGTCCTGACTTTC.

The chain is built from TRBV19 and TRBJ1-2; 9 nucleotides match TRBD1. CDR1 is LNHDA and CDR2 is SQIVND in the germline V gene (reference sequence). The CDR3 sequence is 16 residues long. Losses at the gene ends were 5 bases for V and 7 bases for J; bases not matched to a gene: 14. CDR3 DNA sequence: TGTGCCAGTAGTTCCTCACCCGGGACAGGGTGGTCTGGCTACACCTTC. Encoded protein: CASSSSPGTGWSGYTF.

The chain couples TRBV7-8 to TRBJ1-5; the match to TRBD1 covers 8 bases. The V gene's germline CDR1 is SGHVS and CDR2 FQNEAQ. The CDR3 is 17 amino acids. Trimming took 5 bases from V and 5 from J; bases not matched to a gene: 14. This CDR3 is CASSLRVTQGQDQPQHF. The CDR3 bases are TGTGCCAGCAGCCTTAGAGTGACACAGGGACAGGATCAGCCCCAGCATTTT.

This clone was found a few times. The chain recombines TRBV6-5 with TRBJ1-1; 7 nucleotides agree with TRBD1. The CDR3 is 14 residues long. V lost 3 bases to trimming and J lost 6 bases; unmatched junction nucleotides: 7. Germline V gene data show CDR1 as MNHEY and CDR2 as SVGAGI. The CDR3 sequence: CASSYFTGDPEAFF. CDR3 DNA sequence: TGTGCCAGCAGTTATTTTACAGGGGATCCTGAAGCTTTCTTT.

The chain recombines TRBV5-6 with TRBJ2-3; D is perhaps TRBD2 (5 bases). Germline CDR1 reads SGHDT; CDR2 reads YYEEEE. Trimming removed 1 base at V and 7 bases at J, with 16 bases between. CDR3 size: 15 residues. The CDR3 spells CASSLKGLQANTQYF. CDR3 in DNA: TGTGCCAGCAGCTTGAAAGGACTCCAGGCAAATACGCAGTATTTT.